The following is a TCR beta chain sequence with its context. Antigen: not known. Pooling covered second doses at about 4 or about 12 weeks. The data originate from a study of T cell responses to AZD1222 COVID-19 vaccine. Clones were sequenced by immunoSEQ multiplex PCR, and TCRdb holds only the in-frame ones, with some missing. The sample yields roughly 110,000 clones, 92% seen once. Study-wide findings and caveats: At baseline, just a handful of AZD1222 recipients tested seropositive. Distributed over spike, vaccine-associated CD4 TCRs predominated at 160-218 and 743-854. Most donors were white British and more were female, and clonal diversity was possibly underestimated.

The germline gives CDR1 SGHTA, CDR2 FQGNSA. This CDR3 has 15 residues. V was trimmed by 0 bases and J by 0 bases, leaving 6 bases between them. The genes are TRBV7-2 and TRBJ2-1; a possible D gene is TRBD2 (6 bases). This receptor was taken from an adult who received the AZD1222 COVID-19 vaccine. The sample consisted of peripheral blood, taken 28 days after the second AZD1222 dose. The CDR3 spells CASSLAGSSYNEQFF. DNA of the CDR3: TGTGCCAGCAGCTTAGCCGGGAGCTCCTACAATGAGCAGTTCTTC. Variable domain in full (rest from reference TRBV7-2 and TRBJ2-1): GAGVSQSPSNKVTEKGKDVELRCDPISGHTALYWYRQSLGQGLEFLIYFQGNSAPDKSGLPSDRFSAERTGGSVSTLTIQRTQQEDSAVYLCASSLAGSSYNEQFFGPGTRLTVL.